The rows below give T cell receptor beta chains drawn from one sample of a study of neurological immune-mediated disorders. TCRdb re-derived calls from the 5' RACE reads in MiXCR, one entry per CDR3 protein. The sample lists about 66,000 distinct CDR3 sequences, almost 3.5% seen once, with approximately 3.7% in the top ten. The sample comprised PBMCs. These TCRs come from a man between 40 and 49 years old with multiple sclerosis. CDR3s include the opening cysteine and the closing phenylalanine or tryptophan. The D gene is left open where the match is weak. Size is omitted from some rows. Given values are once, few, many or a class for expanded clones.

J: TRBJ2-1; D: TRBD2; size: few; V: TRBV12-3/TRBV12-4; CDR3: CASRSSGGKGDFF; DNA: TGTGCCAGCAGAAGTAGCGGGGGGAAAGGGGATTTCTTC
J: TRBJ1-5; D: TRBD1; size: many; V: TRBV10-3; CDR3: CAISEGQSNQPQHF; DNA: TGTGCCATCAGCGAGGGACAGTCTAATCAGCCCCAGCATTTT
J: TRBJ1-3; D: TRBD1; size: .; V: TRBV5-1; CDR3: CASSLRQGSGNTIYF; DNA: TGCGCCAGCAGCTTGAGACAGGGCTCTGGAAACACCATATATTTT
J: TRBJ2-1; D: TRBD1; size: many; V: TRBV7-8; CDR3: CASSPRTGDNEQFF; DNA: TGTGCCAGCAGCCCTCGGACAGGGGACAATGAGCAGTTCTTC
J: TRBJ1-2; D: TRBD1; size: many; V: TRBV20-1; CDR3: CSAIRGQYGYTF; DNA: TGCAGTGCCATCAGGGGACAGTATGGCTACACCTTC
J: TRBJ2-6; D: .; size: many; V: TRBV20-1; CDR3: CSASPGANVLTF; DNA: TGCAGTGCTAGCCCCGGGGCCAACGTCCTGACTTTC
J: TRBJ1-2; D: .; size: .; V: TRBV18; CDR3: CASSPHPGLNNYGYTF; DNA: TGTGCCAGCTCACCACACCCGGGACTCAACAACTATGGCTACACCTTC
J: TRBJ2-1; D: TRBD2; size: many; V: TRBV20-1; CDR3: CSARGETSSDEQFF; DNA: TGCAGTGCTAGAGGGGAGACTAGCTCCGATGAGCAGTTCTTC
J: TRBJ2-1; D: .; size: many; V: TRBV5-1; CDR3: CASSWGSSGDNEQFF; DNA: TGCGCCAGCAGCTGGGGCTCCAGCGGCGACAATGAGCAGTTCTTC
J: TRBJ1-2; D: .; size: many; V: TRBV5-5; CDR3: CASSLGPTANYGYTF; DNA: TGTGCCAGCAGCTTGGGACCGACCGCTAACTATGGCTACACCTTC
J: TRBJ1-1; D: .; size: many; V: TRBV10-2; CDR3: CASSESGLKAFF; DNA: TGCGCCAGCAGTGAGTCAGGCTTGAAAGCTTTCTTT
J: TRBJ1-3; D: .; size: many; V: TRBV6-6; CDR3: CASSPWDASSKNTIYF; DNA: TGTGCCAGCAGCCCTTGGGACGCTTCATCGAAGAACACCATATATTTT
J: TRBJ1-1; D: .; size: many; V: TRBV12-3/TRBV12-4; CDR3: CASSLDLQNTEAFF; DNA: TGTGCCAGCAGTTTGGACCTACAGAACACTGAAGCTTTCTTT
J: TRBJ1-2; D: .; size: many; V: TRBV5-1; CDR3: CASSWDQGDHTF; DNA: TGCGCCAGCAGCTGGGACCAAGGGGATCACACCTTC
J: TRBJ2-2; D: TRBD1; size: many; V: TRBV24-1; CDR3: CATNRGETGELFF; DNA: TGTGCCACCAACAGGGGGGAGACCGGGGAGCTGTTTTTT
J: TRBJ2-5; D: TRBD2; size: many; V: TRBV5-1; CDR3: CASSLATSGGTGTQYF; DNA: TGCGCCAGCAGCTTGGCGACTAGCGGGGGCACGGGGACCCAGTACTTC
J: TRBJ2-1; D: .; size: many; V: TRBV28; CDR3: CASISKGNEQFF; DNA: TGTGCCAGCATATCAAAGGGCAATGAGCAGTTCTTC
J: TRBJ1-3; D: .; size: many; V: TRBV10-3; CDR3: CAIRPTVRGNTIYF; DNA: TGTGCCATCAGACCGACAGTTAGGGGAAACACCATATATTTT
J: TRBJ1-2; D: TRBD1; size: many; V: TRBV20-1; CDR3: CSATQGDPGYTF; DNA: TGCAGTGCCACACAGGGGGATCCGGGCTACACCTTC
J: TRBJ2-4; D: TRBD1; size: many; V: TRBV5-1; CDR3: CASSIETGGNIQYF; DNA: TGCGCCAGCAGCATAGAAACAGGGGGAAACATTCAGTACTTC
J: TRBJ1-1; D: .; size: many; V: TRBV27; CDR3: CASSLRGGGTEAFF; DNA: TGTGCCAGCAGTTTAAGGGGCGGGGGGACTGAAGCTTTCTTT
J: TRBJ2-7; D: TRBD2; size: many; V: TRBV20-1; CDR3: CSARSASGRVDEQYF; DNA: TGCAGTGCCAGATCGGCTAGCGGGAGGGTCGACGAGCAGTACTTC
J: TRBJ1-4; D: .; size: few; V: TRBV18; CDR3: CASSSGTRTNEKLFF; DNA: TGTGCCAGCTCATCAGGGACGCGGACTAATGAAAAACTGTTTTTT
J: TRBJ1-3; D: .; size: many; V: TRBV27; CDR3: CASSFSGTGNTIYF; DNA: TGTGCCAGCAGTTTTTCAGGGACTGGAAACACCATATATTTT
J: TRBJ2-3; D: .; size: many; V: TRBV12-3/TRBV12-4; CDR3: CASSLGGGSTDTQYF; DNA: TGTGCCAGCAGTTTAGGAGGGGGGAGCACAGATACGCAGTATTTT
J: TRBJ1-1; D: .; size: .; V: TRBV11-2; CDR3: CASSSSLEAFF; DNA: TGTGCCAGCAGCTCAAGTCTGGAAGCTTTCTTT
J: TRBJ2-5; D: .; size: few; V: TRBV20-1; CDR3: CSARLQETQYF; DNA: TGCAGTGCTAGGCTACAAGAGACCCAGTACTTC
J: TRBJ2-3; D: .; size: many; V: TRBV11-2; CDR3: CASATINLGDTQYF; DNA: TGTGCCAGCGCGACCATAAACTTAGGAGATACGCAGTATTTT
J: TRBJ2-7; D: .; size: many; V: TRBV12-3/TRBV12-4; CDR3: CASSPPGAYEQYF; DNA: TGTGCCAGCAGTCCCCCAGGGGCCTACGAGCAGTACTTC